This T cell receptor beta chain was captured in a study of vaccination effects on CD4 cells after COVID-19. Study-level background: Expansion with viral peptide pools was applied to antigen-specific CD4+ T cells by the ViraFEST assay prior to sequencing. A few patients who were convalescent were sampled early, at day +14, and again late after vaccination. Whole-study findings and limits: Missing from the study were early post-infection timepoints, and its convalescent patients were few.

Upon completion of about 10 days in culture, CD4+ T cells were isolated. The person had a PCR-confirmed SARS-CoV-2 infection during March to December 2020. It was two doses of either the BNT162b2 or mRNA-1273 vaccine that participants received. The protocol was immunoSEQ multiplex PCR, while the TCRdb copy is restricted to in-frame clones and leaves out a portion. Among roughly 30,000 clones listed, approximately 77% were seen once. The CDR3 runs to 12 residues. CDR1 is KGHDR, CDR2 SFDVKD, per germline. V gave up 1 base and J gave up 5 bases, with 4 bases separating them. As regards this clone: Its antigen is not known.

Source: CD4+ T cells from PBMCs cultured without peptide, taken after COVID-19 vaccination. The rearrangement uses TRBV24-1 and TRBJ2-5; no firm D call. This TCR came from a human donor who had a prior SARS-CoV-2 infection. The CDR3, as DNA: TGTGCCACCAGTGATTTTGGCGAGACCCAGTACTTC. This sequence encodes CATSDFGETQYF.